The 21 T cell receptor beta chains listed next were all sequenced from one sample in a study of blood T cell repertoires in COVID-19. Clones were read by immunoSEQ multiplex PCR, and TCRdb kept only the in-frame ones, dropping some. The sample carries fewer than 250,000 clones, about 87% recorded once. The sample comprised peripheral blood. The receptors originated from a man aged 70 or older with acute or convalescent COVID-19.

The genes are TRBV27 and TRBJ2-7; 9 bases agree with TRBD2. The junction had 6 bases not matched to a gene; V was cut back by 6 bases and J by 3 bases. CDR3 length equals 14 residues. Germline loops: CDR1 MNHEY, CDR2 SMNVEV (reference sequence). CDR3 DNA: TGTGCCAGCAGCGTAGCGGGAGCAGACTACGAGCAGTACTTC. Translated, it gives CASSVAGADYEQYF.

The CDR3 reads CASSRGGAGGSYEQYF. CDR3 bases: TGCGCCAGCAGCCGAGGTGGAGCGGGGGGTTCCTACGAGCAGTACTTC. V is TRBV4-1 and J is TRBJ2-7; TRBD2 matches 9 bases. Germline V gene lookup returns CDR1 MGHRA and CDR2 YSYEKL. The J segment lost 1 base and the V segment lost 4 bases, leaving 8 bases of the junction unmatched. The CDR3 covers 16 residues.

The V gene is TRBV5-1, the J gene TRBJ2-1; 16 bases are a match to TRBD2. Trimming at V came to 4 bases and at J to 9 bases, leaving 4 bases not matched to a gene. The CDR3 runs 15 residues. The germline gives CDR1 SGHRS, CDR2 YFSETQ. In DNA, the CDR3 is TGCGCCAGCAGCACCGGGACTAGCGGGAGGGGTGAGCAGTTCTTC. Amino acids: CASSTGTSGRGEQFF.

The chain joins TRBV7-9 to TRBJ2-3, with 7 nucleotides matching TRBD2. Germline-derived CDR1 and CDR2 are SEHNR and FQNEAQ (reference sequence). There are 15 residues in the CDR3. V lost 5 bases, J lost 0 bases, and 5 bases stayed unmatched. Here the CDR3 DNA reads TGTGCCAGCAGCCAGAGCGGGATTAGCACAGATACGCAGTATTTT. Protein product: CASSQSGISTDTQYF. The full variable domain, in which reference TRBV7-9 and TRBJ2-3 provide the parts outside the CDR3, is DTGVSQNPRHKITKRGQNVTFRCDPISEHNRLYWYRQTLGQGPEFLTYFQNEAQLEKSRLLSDRFSAERPKGSFSTLEIQRTEQGDSAMYLCASSQSGISTDTQYFGPGTRLTVL.

The chain joins TRBV3-1 (or the pseudogene TRBV3-2) to TRBJ2-1; D is unclear. Germline lookup yields CDR1 LGHDT and CDR2 YNNKEL (reference sequence). With 5 bases removed from V and 0 bases from J, the gap between germline ends came to 14 bases. This CDR3 spans 16 amino acids. Here the CDR3 reads CASSVEGGSSYNEQFF. CDR3 bases: TGTGCCAGCAGCGTTGAAGGCGGAAGCTCCTACAATGAGCAGTTCTTC.

The gene calls are TRBV19 and TRBJ2-1; 8 bases are shared with TRBD1. The CDR3 is 15 residues long. Germline CDR1 LNHDA, CDR2 SQIVND (reference sequence). The ends lost 4 bases at V and 5 bases at J; junction bases unmatched: 7. CDR3 sequence (DNA): TGTGCCAGTAGTAGATTCCCAGGGGGCCACAATGAGCAGTTCTTC. As protein: CASSRFPGGHNEQFF.

The chain employs TRBV7-2 and TRBJ2-2, with D maybe TRBD2 (5 bases). Trimming cost V 2 bases and J 2 bases, with 9 bases left between them. CDR1 SGHTA and CDR2 FQGNSA come from the germline V gene. This CDR3 spans 15 amino acids. The DNA of the CDR3 is TGTGCCAGCAGCTTAATTCCGGGAAACACCGGGGAGCTGTTTTTT. Translated: CASSLIPGNTGELFF.

This chain links TRBV7-9 with TRBJ1-5; D is undetermined. The V and J ends lost 3 bases and 0 bases respectively, with 9 bases between them. The CDR3 spans 15 residues. The V gene's germline CDR1 is SEHNR and CDR2 FQNEAQ (reference sequence). In DNA, the CDR3 is TGTGCCAGCAGCTTGACGGGGAATAGCAATCAGCCCCAGCATTTT. Translated, it gives CASSLTGNSNQPQHF.

The chain links TRBV5-4 to TRBJ2-2; D possibly corresponds to TRBD2 (7 bases). V lost 4 bases and J 0 bases, leaving 13 bases between the germline ends. The CDR3 spans 16 residues. Germline V gene data show CDR1 as SGHNT and CDR2 as YYREEE (reference sequence). CDR3 coding DNA: TGTGCCAGCAGCCCCCCCGGGGGGCCGAACACCGGGGAGCTGTTTTTT. It encodes CASSPPGGPNTGELFF.

V gene TRBV3-1 (or the pseudogene TRBV3-2) combines with J gene TRBJ2-1; D perhaps matches TRBD2 (6 bases). The germline gives CDR1 LGHDT, CDR2 YNNKEL (reference sequence). The CDR3 is 12 amino acids. The ends were cut back, 0 bases at V and 10 bases at J, with 7 bases in the middle. The CDR3 reads CASSQDAGEQFF. The CDR3, as DNA: TGTGCCAGCAGCCAAGATGCGGGGGAGCAGTTCTTC.

This rearrangement joins TRBV3-1 (or the pseudogene TRBV3-2) to TRBJ2-3; 11 nucleotides align to TRBD2. Germline trimming cut 3 bases from V and 5 bases from J; bases unmatched to any gene: 10. Germline V gene lookup returns CDR1 LGHDT and CDR2 YNNKEL (reference sequence). CDR3 size: 17 residues. This chain's CDR3 is CASSHRVTSGSGDTQYF. The CDR3 DNA is TGTGCCAGCAGCCACAGGGTTACTAGCGGGAGTGGAGATACGCAGTATTTT.

V is TRBV6-5 and J is TRBJ2-1; 9 bases map to TRBD1. Germline loops: CDR1 MNHEY, CDR2 SVGAGI. The CDR3 runs to 16 residues. Germline trimming cut 0 bases from V and 4 bases from J; bases unmatched to any gene: 4. This CDR3 reads CASSYSTGTGYNEQFF. The CDR3, as DNA: TGTGCCAGCAGTTACTCGACCGGGACAGGGTACAATGAGCAGTTCTTC.

The chain joins TRBV14 to TRBJ1-1, with unresolved D. This CDR3 is 12 amino acids long. The V end was cut by 4 bases, the J end by 0 bases, with 3 bases between. CDR1 is SGHDN and CDR2 is FVKESK in the germline V gene. This CDR3 reads CASSPMNTEAFF. The CDR3, as DNA: TGTGCCAGCAGCCCTATGAACACTGAAGCTTTCTTT.

The rearrangement links TRBV19 to TRBJ1-2; D gene ambiguous. Trimming cost V 7 bases and J 4 bases, with 19 bases left between them. This CDR3 spans 15 amino acids. The V gene's germline CDR1 is LNHDA and CDR2 SQIVND (reference sequence). CDR3 in DNA: TGTGCCAGTAACGAGGGATTTGGTGGTATCTATGGCTACACCTTC. This codes for CASNEGFGGIYGYTF.

The genes are TRBV11-2 and TRBJ1-1; TRBD1 is a possible D gene (5 bases). CDR1 is SGHAT and CDR2 is FQNNGV in the germline V gene. Trimming removed 4 bases from V and 6 bases from J, with 21 bases in between. The CDR3 contains 16 residues. This chain's CDR3 is CASSSRNWAGRPEAFF. The DNA for the CDR3 is TGTGCCAGCAGCTCCAGAAATTGGGCAGGGCGGCCTGAAGCTTTCTTT.

The gene calls are TRBV2 and TRBJ2-2; D gene unclear. With 5 bases removed from V and 6 bases from J, the gap between germline ends came to 10 bases. The CDR3 sequence is 13 residues long. Germline lookup yields CDR1 SNHLY and CDR2 FYNNEI. The CDR3 nucleotides are TGTGCCAGCAGTACCCCGTCGGCCGGGGAGCTGTTTTTT. Protein product: CASSTPSAGELFF.

The rearrangement links TRBV6-4 to TRBJ2-1, with 9 bases aligning to TRBD2. Looked up from germline, CDR1 is MRHNA and CDR2 is SNTAGT. V gave up 3 bases and J gave up 7 bases; unmatched junction bases: 7. This CDR3 spans 15 amino acids. The CDR3, as DNA: TGTGCCAGCAGTGATGCCTCTAGCGGGAAGAATGAGCAGTTCTTC. It is translated as CASSDASSGKNEQFF.

The chain employs TRBV5-1 and TRBJ2-3; D is uncertain. Germline V gene data show CDR1 as SGHRS and CDR2 as YFSETQ. Trimming took off 2 bases at V and 5 bases at J, with 9 bases between the two ends. There are 13 residues in the CDR3. In nucleotides, the CDR3 is TGCGCCAGCAGCTTAGGTGGGCAAGATACGCAGTATTTT. Translating it yields CASSLGGQDTQYF.

The genes are TRBV5-1 and TRBJ2-1; 12 bases fit TRBD2. Germline V gene lookup returns CDR1 SGHRS and CDR2 YFSETQ. The CDR3 is 18 residues long. The V and J ends lost 0 bases and 2 bases, in that order; junction bases with no gene match: 6. The CDR3 nucleotides read TGCGCCAGCAGCTTGGGGACTAGCGGGGCCTCAACCTACAATGAGCAGTTCTTC. Translating it yields CASSLGTSGASTYNEQFF.

The chain employs TRBV24-1 and TRBJ2-1; 7 bases line up with TRBD2. The ends lost 5 bases at V and 0 bases at J; junction bases unmatched: 0. This CDR3 comprises 14 residues. CDR1 is KGHDR, CDR2 SFDVKD, per germline. The CDR3 nucleotides read TGTGCCACCAGTGGGACTAGCTCCTACAATGAGCAGTTCTTC. It codes for CATSGTSSYNEQFF.

V gene TRBV9 combines with J gene TRBJ2-5; 13 bases line up with TRBD2. This CDR3 spans 17 amino acids. With 0 bases clipped from V and 4 bases from J, the junction kept 6 bases outside the gene matches. CDR1 and CDR2 (germline): SGDLS, YYNGEE. CDR3 residues: CASSVERTSGSGETQYF. The CDR3 region has the DNA TGTGCCAGCAGCGTAGAGAGGACTAGCGGGAGCGGAGAGACCCAGTACTTC. Full variable domain (rest looked up from reference TRBV9 and TRBJ2-5): DSGVTQTPKHLITATGQRVTLRCSPRSGDLSVYWYQQSLDQGLQFLIQYYNGEERAKGNILERFSAQQFPDLHSELNLSSLELGDSALYFCASSVERTSGSGETQYFGPGTRLLVL.